These T cell receptor beta chains were read from a single sample in a study of OX40 agonist ivuxolimab in advanced cancers. Produced via immunoSEQ multiplex PCR; TCRdb's table is partial and in-frame only. The sample shows some 70,000 clones, approximately 90% of them seen only once. The source material was CD4+ or CD8+ T cells sorted from blood, sampled in a trial of the OX40 agonist ivuxolimab. Every receptor here comes from an adult with an advanced solid tumor such as melanoma, head and neck, liver or kidney cancer. Both conserved end residues are part of each CDR3. D genes are given only for firm matches. Some rows mark clone size as missing; the rest say once, few, many or name a class of expanded clone.

size,D,J,V,CDR3,DNA
NA,NA,TRBJ1-1,TRBV6-1,CASRVQLMNTEAFF,TGTGCCAGTCGGGTACAGTTGATGAACACTGAAGCTTTCTTT
NA,NA,TRBJ2-1,TRBV19,CASSIDQGGGSYNEQFF,TGTGCCAGTAGTATAGACCAGGGGGGAGGCTCCTACAATGAGCAGTTCTTC
NA,TRBD2,TRBJ2-3,TRBV2,CASKYVAGGPGTQYF,TGTGCCAGCAAATATGTAGCGGGGGGGCCAGGGACGCAGTATTTT
NA,TRBD1,TRBJ2-7,TRBV19,CASSGQGGSYEQYF,TGTGCCAGTAGCGGACAGGGGGGATCCTACGAGCAGTACTTC
NA,NA,TRBJ2-5,TRBV5-6,CASRESQETQYF,TGTGCCAGCAGGGAGTCCCAAGAGACCCAGTACTTC
NA,TRBD1,TRBJ2-7,TRBV30,CAWSGLGGAAYEQYF,TGTGCCTGGAGTGGTTTAGGGGGCGCAGCTTACGAGCAGTACTTC
NA,NA,TRBJ1-5,TRBV7-6,CASSLGADGNQPQHF,TGTGCCAGCAGCTTAGGGGCGGACGGCAATCAGCCCCAGCATTTT
NA,TRBD2,TRBJ2-7,TRBV7-2,CASSLGGLAGGSAHEQYF,TGTGCCAGCAGCTTAGGGGGGCTAGCGGGAGGTTCGGCCCACGAGCAGTACTTC
NA,NA,TRBJ2-7,TRBV5-1,CASSLRGGDPYEQYF,TGCGCCAGCAGCTTGAGGGGCGGAGATCCCTACGAGCAGTACTTC
NA,NA,TRBJ2-7,TRBV28,CASSTTWPEGYEQYF,TGTGCCAGCAGCACCACCTGGCCGGAGGGTTACGAGCAGTACTTC
NA,TRBD2,TRBJ2-5,TRBV7-2,CASSRPGTSGGSLGTQYF,TGTGCCAGCAGCCGTCCCGGGACTAGCGGGGGGTCCCTGGGGACCCAGTACTTC
NA,NA,TRBJ2-3,TRBV5-1,CASSLYHSGTQYF,TGCGCCAGCAGCTTGTACCACAGTGGGACGCAGTATTTT
NA,TRBD2,TRBJ2-1,TRBV10-3,CAISEWAGGPRDEQFF,TGTGCCATCAGTGAGTGGGCGGGAGGGCCTAGGGATGAGCAGTTCTTC
NA,NA,TRBJ1-3,TRBV4-1,CASGAFVSGNTIYF,TGCGCCAGCGGGGCCTTCGTCTCTGGAAACACCATATATTTT
NA,TRBD1,TRBJ1-2,TRBV5-4,CASSLKGQGSYGYTF,TGTGCCAGCAGCCTTAAAGGACAGGGGAGCTATGGCTACACCTTC
NA,TRBD2,TRBJ2-1,TRBV2,CASRGLAGGNEQFF,TGTGCCAGCAGAGGACTAGCGGGAGGGAATGAGCAGTTCTTC
once,NA,TRBJ2-7,TRBV5-4,CASSLNNHEQYF,TGTGCCAGCAGCTTAAATAATCACGAGCAGTACTTC
few,NA,TRBJ1-1,TRBV2,CASSPGATEAFF,TGTGCCAGCAGTCCAGGGGCAACTGAAGCTTTCTTT
NA,NA,TRBJ1-3,TRBV4-2,CASSQGTDSSGNTIYF,TGTGCCAGCAGCCAAGGTACCGATAGCTCTGGAAACACCATATATTTT
once,NA,TRBJ2-3,TRBV29-1,CSAVGLAGADTQYF,TGCAGCGCCGTGGGTCTAGCTGGCGCAGATACGCAGTATTTT
NA,NA,TRBJ2-2,TRBV18,CASSPQEAGELFF,TGTGCCAGCTCACCTCAGGAGGCCGGGGAGCTGTTTTTT
NA,NA,TRBJ1-2,TRBV5-1,CASSPSGDHGYGYTF,TGCGCCAGCAGCCCCTCAGGCGACCATGGCTATGGCTACACCTTC
NA,NA,TRBJ1-5,TRBV28,CASEDSLNQPQHF,TGTGCCAGCGAAGACAGCCTGAATCAGCCCCAGCATTTT
NA,TRBD1,TRBJ1-5,TRBV19,CASSIGGAGNQPQHF,TGTGCCAGTTCGATAGGGGGCGCGGGCAATCAGCCCCAGCATTTT
NA,NA,TRBJ1-1,TRBV7-2,CASSLGMNTEAFF,TGTGCCAGCAGCTTAGGGATGAACACTGAAGCTTTCTTT
NA,NA,TRBJ1-1,TRBV6-6,CASSYSGQKAFF,TGTGCCAGCAGTTACTCGGGACAAAAAGCTTTCTTT
NA,NA,TRBJ1-2,TRBV10-3,CAISEEGYGYTF,TGTGCCATCAGTGAGGAGGGATATGGCTACACCTTC
NA,TRBD2,TRBJ2-2,TRBV19,CASSRVLGAGAGELFF,TGTGCCAGTAGTAGGGTATTAGGAGCGGGGGCCGGGGAGCTGTTTTTT
NA,TRBD1,TRBJ2-5,TRBV28,CASSLWPTGEGPRRETQYF,TGTGCCAGCAGTTTATGGCCCACAGGGGAAGGTCCCCGTCGGGAGACCCAGTACTTC
NA,TRBD1,TRBJ2-3,TRBV19,CATGQGTSTDTQYF,TGTGCCACCGGACAGGGGACGAGCACAGATACGCAGTATTTT
NA,NA,TRBJ1-1,TRBV28,CASSLVGTLLRAFF,TGTGCCAGCAGTTTAGTGGGCACTCTCTTAAGGGCTTTCTTT
NA,NA,TRBJ2-1,TRBV11-1,CASNNYGGSYNEQFF,TGTGCCAGCAACAATTATGGGGGGTCCTACAATGAGCAGTTCTTC
NA,NA,TRBJ2-7,TRBV19,CASSSGAATYEQYF,TGTGCCAGTAGTTCGGGGGCAGCTACCTACGAGCAGTACTTC
NA,TRBD2,TRBJ2-1,TRBV6-1,CASSEGREGRGNEQFF,TGTGCCAGCAGTGAGGGGCGGGAGGGCCGGGGCAATGAGCAGTTCTTC
NA,TRBD1,TRBJ2-7,TRBV6-5,CASSWGGGQGNHEQYF,TGTGCCAGCAGTTGGGGGGGAGGACAGGGGAACCACGAGCAGTACTTC
NA,NA,TRBJ2-2,TRBV2,CASTLAFVAGELFF,TGTGCCAGCACCCTAGCATTCGTAGCCGGGGAGCTGTTTTTT
NA,NA,TRBJ1-1,TRBV6-6,CAIPPGMNTEAFF,TGTGCCATCCCCCCGGGGATGAACACTGAAGCTTTCTTT
NA,NA,TRBJ1-2,TRBV7-2,CASSLDRAYGYTF,TGTGCCAGCAGCTTAGACAGGGCCTATGGCTACACCTTC
NA,NA,TRBJ2-5,TRBV28,CASSLGLETQYF,TGTGCCAGCAGTCTGGGCCTAGAGACCCAGTACTTC
NA,NA,TRBJ2-7,TRBV6-5,CASSYRGAGVYEQYF,TGTGCCAGCAGTTATCGCGGGGCCGGGGTTTACGAGCAGTACTTC
NA,NA,TRBJ2-1,TRBV4-3,CASSQDPGGSYNEQFF,TGCGCCAGCAGCCAAGATCCTGGCGGGTCCTACAATGAGCAGTTCTTC
NA,NA,TRBJ1-5,TRBV19,CASSVPGLSNQPQHF,TGTGCCAGTAGTGTTCCGGGACTTAGCAATCAGCCCCAGCATTTT
NA,TRBD2,TRBJ2-5,TRBV15,CATSRDIGEGETQYF,TGTGCCACCAGCAGAGATATCGGGGAGGGGGAGACCCAGTACTTC
NA,TRBD1,TRBJ1-5,TRBV6-5,CASSLTGAPGTQHF,TGTGCCAGCAGTCTGACAGGGGCTCCCGGGACCCAGCATTTT
NA,TRBD1,TRBJ1-5,TRBV10-3,CAISEGDRGSSQPQHF,TGTGCCATCAGTGAGGGGGACAGGGGGAGTTCTCAGCCCCAGCATTTT